The present entry profiles one TCR beta chain with its context. Its antigen remains undetermined. No base qualities exist here, and no much larger clone lies one base off it. CDR1 and CDR2, per the germline V gene, are SGDLS and YYNGEE. Trimming leaves V shorter by 0 bases and J shorter by 3 bases, with the junction holding 4 bases beyond the gene matches. The CDR3 numbers 17 residues from cysteine through phenylalanine. Only the CDR3 DNA stays, 51 bases, in frame from base 1. The entry originates in a study of T cell changes during pregnancy in multiple sclerosis (dated by TCRdb to about 2019). In the study overall: Changes in the T cell repertoire over the course of pregnancy were examined in this study in women with multiple sclerosis.

Library construction relied on the immunoSEQ multiplex PCR assay. TCRdb holds this immuneACCESS table with in-frame rearrangements only. Some clones are missing; in checked studies, unresolved V genes explain under half, and the rest has no known cause. Present in this sample are around 80,000 clones, about 92% of which were seen just once. Less than 2.5% of the sample is held by the ten biggest clonotypes. This sample comprised peripheral blood, obtained before pregnancy. The sequence was collected from a female donor with multiple sclerosis, enrolled in a pregnancy study. In this chain, TRBV9 is recombined with TRBJ2-2, with TRBD2 matching 11 junction bases. This receptor has the CDR3 CASSVAIAGGYTGELFF. The nucleotide sequence is TGTGCCAGCAGCGTAGCTATAGCGGGAGGGTACACCGGGGAGCTGTTTTTT.